These 24 T cell receptor beta chains originate from one sample sequenced in a study of cytotoxic CD8 clonotypes in ibrutinib-treated CLL. Method: immunoSEQ multiplex PCR; TCRdb's copy keeps in-frame clones and lacks some. The data show 150,000 or so clones, 88% seen once. Specimen: PBMCs, collected at disease progression, from a patient treated with ibrutinib. The origin of the receptors is a human donor with chronic lymphocytic leukemia.

The chain carries TRBV1 and TRBJ1-1; TRBD1, as called in the table, went unchecked against the DNA. TRBV1 is assigned pseudogene status. The CDR3 has 15 residues. CDR3 loop: CTSSQAVSLNTEAFF. The CDR3 region has the DNA TGCACCAGCAGCCAAGCTGTCAGTCTGAACACTGAAGCTTTCTTT.

This clone was recorded only once. The rearrangement joins TRBV29-1 to TRBJ2-1; tentatively, D is TRBD2 (5 bases). V lost 3 bases and J 0 bases, leaving 9 bases between the germline ends. The CDR3 spans 14 residues. Germline V gene sequence: CDR1 SQVTM, CDR2 ANQGSEA. The CDR3 bases are TGCAGCGTTGAGAGAGCGGCCTCCTACAATGAGCAGTTCTTC. Its protein is CSVERAASYNEQFF.

V is TRBV7-8 and J is TRBJ2-2, with D unresolved. Trimming removed 1 base at V and 6 bases at J, with 9 bases between. Germline values: CDR1 SGHVS, CDR2 FQNEAQ. The CDR3 totals 14 residues. Written as DNA, the CDR3 is TGTGCCAGCAGCTTAGTGTCCTCTCCCGGGGAGCTGTTTTTT. This translates into CASSLVSSPGELFF. The full variable domain, completed using reference TRBV7-8 and TRBJ2-2, is GAGVSQSPRYKVAKRGQDVALRCDPISGHVSLFWYQQALGQGPEFLTYFQNEAQLDKSGLPSDRFFAERPEGSVSTLKIQRTQQEDSAVYLCASSLVSSPGELFFGEGSRLTVL.

The V call is TRBV14, the J call TRBJ1-2; 7 positions match TRBD1. Germline V gene sequence: CDR1 SGHDN, CDR2 FVKESK. The CDR3 is 14 residues long. The V and J ends lost 4 bases and 4 bases, in that order; junction bases with no gene match: 6. The CDR3 here is CASSLRGQTYGYTF. The CDR3 DNA reads TGTGCCAGCAGCCTCCGGGGACAGACCTATGGCTACACCTTC.

This chain joins TRBV29-1 and TRBJ2-3; 8 bases are shared with TRBD2. The CDR3 extends over 16 amino acids. Unmatched junction bases numbered 11, after V lost 2 bases and J lost 4 bases. Germline loops: CDR1 SQVTM, CDR2 ANQGSEA. This chain's CDR3 is CSVEQVSGSSADTQYF. DNA of the CDR3: TGCAGCGTTGAACAAGTAAGCGGGAGTAGTGCAGATACGCAGTATTTT.

The chain couples TRBV15 to TRBJ1-3; D is possibly TRBD1 (5 bases). The germline V gene encodes CDR1 LNHNV and CDR2 YYDKDF (reference sequence). CDR3 length: 15 residues. With 5 bases removed from V and 2 bases from J, the gap between germline ends came to 13 bases. The DNA of the CDR3 is TGTGCCACCAGCCCCCAGAAGGGACCTGGAAACACCATATATTTT. Its translation: CATSPQKGPGNTIYF.

The V call is TRBV10-3, the J call TRBJ2-1; TRBD2 agrees at 9 bases. V lost 10 bases to trimming and J lost 2 bases; unmatched junction nucleotides: 9. The germline V gene has CDR1 ENHRY and CDR2 SYGVKD. This CDR3 has 15 residues. This CDR3 reads CATRLAGPTYNEQFF. CDR3 nucleotide sequence: TGTGCCACCCGCCTAGCGGGACCTACCTACAATGAGCAGTTCTTC.

The V and J genes are TRBV11-2 and TRBJ1-2; D ambiguous. The length of the CDR3 is 15 residues. Germline V gene sequence: CDR1 SGHAT, CDR2 FQNNGV. Trimming left V 0 bases short and J 4 bases short, with 12 bases between. The chain's CDR3 is CASSLDLLMGYGYTF. In DNA, the CDR3 is TGTGCCAGCAGCTTAGATCTTCTAATGGGCTATGGCTACACCTTC.

CDR3 sequence: CSASPKGVPYF. The CDR3 DNA sequence: TGCAGTGCTAGCCCTAAGGGGGTCCCGTACTTC. V is TRBV20-1 and J is TRBJ2-7; a possible D gene is TRBD1 (6 bases). The V end lost 3 bases, the J end lost 12 bases, and 15 bases lay between the germline ends. CDR1 DFQATT and CDR2 SNEGSKA come from the germline V gene (reference sequence). This CDR3 contains 11 residues.

The genes are TRBV6-5 and TRBJ2-5; TRBD2 is a possible D gene (5 bases). The V gene's germline CDR1 is MNHEY and CDR2 SVGAGI. The CDR3 is 15 residues long. Trimming cost V 4 bases and J 0 bases, with 12 bases left between them. CDR3 DNA sequence: TGTGCCAGCAGTTTCTCTAGCTCCGACCAAGAGACCCAGTACTTC. Translated, it gives CASSFSSSDQETQYF.

This chain connects TRBV15 to TRBJ1-1; D uncertain. This CDR3 has 14 residues. Looked up from germline, CDR1 is LNHNV and CDR2 is YYDKDF (reference sequence). V lost 0 bases and J lost 1, with 6 bases in between. CDR3 amino acids: CATSREAANTEAFF. DNA of the CDR3: TGTGCCACCAGCAGAGAGGCAGCGAACACTGAAGCTTTCTTT.

V gene TRBV27 combines with J gene TRBJ2-5, with a possible D match to TRBD2 (6 bases). Trimming removed 8 bases at V and 2 bases at J, with 18 bases between. Germline V gene lookup returns CDR1 MNHEY and CDR2 SMNVEV (reference sequence). The CDR3 spans 15 residues. The CDR3 here is CASSYSGGRQETQYF. In DNA, the CDR3 is TGTGCCAGCTCGTACTCCGGGGGACGGCAAGAGACCCAGTACTTC.

V and J are TRBV7-9 and TRBJ1-5; 8 bases line up with TRBD1. Unmatched junction bases numbered 9, after V lost 1 base and J lost 4 bases. This CDR3 spans 17 amino acids. Germline lookup yields CDR1 SEHNR and CDR2 FQNEAQ (reference sequence). The CDR3 region is CASSLVVGTGLNQPQHF. As DNA, the CDR3 is TGTGCCAGCAGCTTAGTGGTCGGGACAGGTTTAAATCAGCCCCAGCATTTT.

The chain combines TRBV12-2 with TRBJ2-1; TRBD1 is the table's D call and was not checked against the DNA. TRBV12-2 is termed a pseudogene. The CDR3 runs 16 residues. CDR3 loop: CASRLAGTGRVNEQFF. CDR3 sequence (DNA): TGTGCAAGTCGCTTAGCAGGGACAGGGCGGGTCAATGAGCAGTTCTTC.

The gene calls are TRBV7-8 and TRBJ1-5; weak D call: TRBD1 (5 bases). Trimming left V 5 bases short and J 0 bases short, with 14 bases between. Germline V gene data show CDR1 as SGHVS and CDR2 as FQNEAQ. This CDR3 is 16 amino acids long. CDR3 DNA: TGTGCCAGCAGCCCTAGACAGAAGAGTAGCAATCAGCCCCAGCATTTT. Translation gives CASSPRQKSSNQPQHF.

Comments on this clone: One end of the junction does not line up with germline, which may come from a read error. V gene TRBV5-1 combines with J gene TRBJ2-7, with D uncertain. In germline, CDR1 is SGHRS, CDR2 YFSETQ. This CDR3 spans 14 amino acids. The CDR3 DNA is TGCGCCAGCACCTTGGACCATGACCCCTACGAGCAGTACTTC. Translating gives CASTLDHDPYEQYF.

The chain couples TRBV5-6 to TRBJ2-7; TRBD2 agrees at 11 bases. CDR1 and CDR2 (germline): SGHDT, YYEEEE. Trimming removed 4 bases from V and 6 bases from J; junction bases left unmatched: 9. CDR3 size: 15 residues. The CDR3 DNA sequence: TGTGCCAGCAGCCCCAATGTAGCGGGAGGGCCCGAGCAGTACTTC. It encodes CASSPNVAGGPEQYF.

J is TRBJ1-3 and V is TRBV30, with D perhaps TRBD1 (5 bases). The ends were cut back, 3 bases at V and 5 bases at J, with 14 bases in the middle. The CDR3 contains 14 residues. Germline lookup yields CDR1 GTSNPN and CDR2 SVGIG (reference sequence). The CDR3 coding sequence is TGTGCCTGGAGAGTCTCTGGGGCGAGAAACACCATATATTTT. This codes for CAWRVSGARNTIYF.

The V gene is TRBV6-5, the J gene TRBJ2-5, with D perhaps TRBD1 or TRBD2 (5 bases each). Trimming left V 4 bases short and J 7 bases short, with 7 bases between. Germline CDR1 reads MNHEY; CDR2 reads SVGAGI. The CDR3 consists of 11 residues. CDR3 DNA sequence: TGTGCCAGCAGTTCAGGGAGGACCCAGTACTTC. This codes for CASSSGRTQYF.

This clone was counted a few times. V usage is TRBV7-2 and J usage is TRBJ1-1; 9 nucleotides align to TRBD1. The CDR3 spans 14 residues. The germline V gene has CDR1 SGHTA and CDR2 FQGNSA. J gave up 5 bases and V 4 bases, and 5 bases lay outside the gene matches. The CDR3 protein is CASSSQGARTEAFF. DNA for the CDR3: TGTGCCAGCAGCTCACAGGGGGCGAGGACTGAAGCTTTCTTT.

The gene calls are TRBV7-9 and TRBJ2-3, with D tentatively TRBD1 (5 bases). Trimming took 11 bases from V and 6 from J, leaving 18 bases between them. CDR3 size: 13 residues. CDR1 and CDR2 from the germline V gene are SEHNR and FQNEAQ (reference sequence). CDR3 DNA sequence: TGTGCCGCCATGGGGCAGGGCGTGGATACGCAGTATTTT. The encoded protein is CAAMGQGVDTQYF. The complete variable domain, with remaining parts taken from reference TRBV7-9 and TRBJ2-3, reads DTGVSQNPRHKITKRGQNVTFRCDPISEHNRLYWYRQTLGQGPEFLTYFQNEAQLEKSRLLSDRFSAERPKGSFSTLEIQRTEQGDSAMYLCAAMGQGVDTQYFGPGTRLTVL.

The V and J genes are TRBV28 and TRBJ1-5; D gene unclear. From germline, CDR1 is MDHEN and CDR2 SYDVKM. V lost 1 base to trimming and J lost 3 bases, with 13 bases between them. The CDR3 has 16 residues. The CDR3 here is CASSLSTGEPNQPQHF. Here the CDR3 DNA reads TGTGCCAGCAGTTTATCCACGGGCGAGCCCAATCAGCCCCAGCATTTT.

The chain recombines TRBV5-5 with TRBJ2-7, with 10 bases that match TRBD2. CDR3 length: 19 amino acids. V was pared by 4 bases and J by 6 bases, with 22 bases of the junction left unmatched. The germline V gene has CDR1 SGHKS and CDR2 YYEKEE (reference sequence). The CDR3 loop is CASSPDVRGLAVQPGEQYF. CDR3 bases: TGTGCCAGCAGCCCGGATGTCCGTGGACTAGCGGTCCAACCCGGCGAGCAGTACTTC. Full variable domain (missing parts from reference TRBV5-5 and TRBJ2-7): DAGVTQSPTHLIKTRGQQVTLRCSPISGHKSVSWYQQVLGQGPQFIFQYYEKEERGRGNFPDRFSARQFPNYSSELNVNALLLGDSALYLCASSPDVRGLAVQPGEQYFGPGTRLTVT.

The rearrangement joins TRBV5-1 to TRBJ2-7, with 10 bases identical to TRBD1. The CDR3 is made up of 14 amino acids. Germline V gene lookup returns CDR1 SGHRS and CDR2 YFSETQ. The ends lost 2 bases at V and 5 bases at J; junction bases unmatched: 4. The chain's CDR3 is CASSFGQGGNEQYF. CDR3 coding DNA: TGCGCCAGCAGCTTCGGACAGGGGGGGAACGAGCAGTACTTC.